This TCR beta chain was observed in a study of type 1 and type 2 diabetes patients. Study-level background: The cohort mixed type 1 diabetes, type 2 diabetes and nondiabetic donors. General study findings and limits: A median of one highly-expanded CD4+ clone, covering roughly 4% of reads, occurred in type 2 diabetes.

Amplification started from genomic DNA. The TCR beta CDR3 region was amplified using 30 forward and 13 reverse primers. TCRdb reprocessed the multiplex PCR reads with MiXCR, giving one entry per CDR3 protein. This table has 250,000 or so distinct CDR3 sequences, 40% to 50% appearing once. The length of the CDR3 is 16 residues. The germline CDR1 and CDR2 sequences are SGHTA and FQGTGA. With 5 bases clipped from V and 0 bases from J, the junction kept 5 bases outside the gene matches. Turning to this clonotype: No antigen is known for it.

Roughly 10 milliliters of peripheral blood were collected from each participant. The TCR comes from a man aged 18 to 29 with type 2 diabetes. The rearrangement uses TRBV7-3 and TRBJ2-2, with 8 bases identical to TRBD2. Input material: peripheral blood mononuclear cells (PBMCs). The CDR3 coding sequence is TGTGCCAGCAGCCTACGGGGGGGGCCGAACACCGGGGAGCTGTTTTTT. Translation gives CASSLRGGPNTGELFF.